Presented here are 3 T cell receptor beta chains from one specimen sequenced in a study of cytomegalovirus exposure and HLA in healthy donors. The table came from immunoSEQ multiplex PCR; TCRdb's copy has only in-frame clones and leaves some out. Of roughly 100,000 clones in the sample, 85% to 90% are singletons; the top ten hold approximately 4%. The specimen sequenced was PBMCs. These receptors all stem from a young woman in good health and CMV-seropositive.

This sequence joins TRBV7-3 and TRBJ2-1; the match to TRBD1 covers 7 bases. The CDR3 is 13 amino acids. Trimming cost V 2 bases and J 11 bases; bases outside gene matches: 6. Per the germline V gene, CDR1 is SGHTA and CDR2 is FQGTGA. CDR3 DNA: TGTGCCAGCAGCTTATCGACAGGGCCACAGCAGTTCTTC. Protein: CASSLSTGPQQFF.

This clone came up once. The chain links TRBV5-1 to TRBJ1-2; tentatively, D is TRBD1 (5 bases). V lost 3 bases and J 1 base, leaving 13 bases between the germline ends. Germline V gene lookup returns CDR1 SGHRS and CDR2 YFSETQ. The length of the CDR3 is 15 residues. CDR3: CASSSGAGGNYGYTF. In DNA form, the CDR3 reads TGCGCCAGCAGCTCTGGGGCGGGAGGTAACTATGGCTACACCTTC.

The chain couples TRBV5-6 to TRBJ1-4; D is perhaps TRBD1 (5 bases). V was pared by 6 bases and J by 6 bases, with 15 bases between. Germline CDR1 reads SGHDT; CDR2 reads YYEEEE. The CDR3 has 14 amino acids. The CDR3 DNA is TGTGCCAGCACCCCGTGGGGGGGAGATGAAAAACTGTTTTTT. Its protein product is CASTPWGGDEKLFF.